A selection of T cell receptor beta chains follows, all from one sample in a study of blood T cell repertoires in COVID-19. The table came from immunoSEQ multiplex PCR; TCRdb's copy has only in-frame clones and leaves some out. The sample shows under 450,000 clones, around 88% of them seen only once. The specimen sequenced was peripheral blood. The source of these receptors is a woman aged 55 to 70 with COVID-19, enrolled during active disease. Each CDR3 is given with its conserved first and last residue. D genes are given only for firm matches.

d_call j_call v_call cdr3_aa
TRBD1 TRBJ2-6 TRBV14 CASSQIIFRGRGANVLTF
. TRBJ2-2 TRBV18 CASSPPGAAGELFF
TRBD1 TRBJ1-1 TRBV18 CASSPTGGTEAFF
. TRBJ1-2 TRBV28 CASSEDRGYTF
TRBD1 TRBJ1-1 TRBV4-1 CASSQGPTGRTEAFF
TRBD1 TRBJ1-6 TRBV27 CASTRTGGDSPLHF
. TRBJ1-3 TRBV7-9 CASRTDTRSGNTIYF
. TRBJ2-3 TRBV18 CASSPTLGFGDTQYF
TRBD1 TRBJ1-3 TRBV28 CASSGDRGLGNTIYF
. TRBJ2-5 TRBV3-1/TRBV3-2 CASSQVRVGGTQYF
TRBD1 TRBJ1-4 TRBV19 CASSIYRGEEKLFF
. TRBJ1-1 TRBV2 CASKDPRGAEAFF
TRBD1 TRBJ2-5 TRBV5-1 CASSLAGTGGETQYF
. TRBJ1-4 TRBV24-1 CATSLTSSGNEKLFF
. TRBJ1-1 TRBV6-5 CASSYSPGVYEAFF
. TRBJ2-1 TRBV6-5 CASSYSGQGGEQFF
. TRBJ2-3 TRBV6-6 CASSRQGTSLGGTDTQYF
TRBD2 TRBJ2-1 TRBV5-8 CASSLAGTSLTWGEQFF
TRBD1 TRBJ1-2 TRBV19 CASNRDRGIIAYTF
. TRBJ1-1 TRBV5-1 CASSLNMNTEAFF
. TRBJ2-2 TRBV30 CAWSRRRQANGELFF
. TRBJ1-2 TRBV15 CATSRDLTGILNGYTF
. TRBJ1-1 TRBV5-1 CASSLVGVSEAFF
TRBD1 TRBJ1-2 TRBV29-1 CSVEDLARGQDGYTF
TRBD1 TRBJ2-1 TRBV4-1 CASSQEATGVYNEQFF
TRBD1 TRBJ1-2 TRBV11-2 CASSPGQGGNYGYTF
. TRBJ1-4 TRBV6-5 CAGSYSAGTNEKLFF
TRBD1 TRBJ2-5 TRBV18 CASSPVTGIKETQYF
. TRBJ1-2 TRBV21-1 CASSKGRTGLYGYTF
. TRBJ1-3 TRBV18 CASSGGQSSGNTIYF
TRBD2 TRBJ2-7 TRBV6-2/TRBV6-3 CASSYYSGESYEQYF
TRBD1 TRBJ2-2 TRBV13 CASSLEPRGRTGELFF
. TRBJ2-7 TRBV29-1 CSVLGQPSSYEQYF
TRBD1 TRBJ1-1 TRBV18 CASSSGQGAEAFF
TRBD1 TRBJ1-2 TRBV2 CASTPQRTGYGYTF
TRBD2 TRBJ2-2 TRBV7-2 CASSFSSGGSVMFF